One T cell receptor (beta chain) is described in this entry. CDR3 length: 14 amino acids. This entry belongs to a study of blood T cell repertoires in COVID-19. Under the authors' procedure: Reference gene primers were amplified, and this amplification served to estimate nucleated cell counts. Here immunoSEQ multiplex PCR was the method, and the copy in TCRdb shows in-frame clones only, minus some. V, J and clone size were drawn from that table, and D and trimming were deduced from the DNA. The table lists 100,000 to 150,000 clones, around 70% of them singletons. The chain employs TRBV21-1 and TRBJ1-6; the table's D call of TRBD1 was not tested on the DNA. TRBV21-1 is listed as a pseudogene. The sequencing input was peripheral blood. This clonotype was sampled from a man older than 75 with COVID-19, enrolled during active disease. The CDR3 DNA follows: TGTGCCAGCAGCAGGGACAGGGATTATTCACCCCTCCACTTT. Translated: CASSRDRDYSPLHF.